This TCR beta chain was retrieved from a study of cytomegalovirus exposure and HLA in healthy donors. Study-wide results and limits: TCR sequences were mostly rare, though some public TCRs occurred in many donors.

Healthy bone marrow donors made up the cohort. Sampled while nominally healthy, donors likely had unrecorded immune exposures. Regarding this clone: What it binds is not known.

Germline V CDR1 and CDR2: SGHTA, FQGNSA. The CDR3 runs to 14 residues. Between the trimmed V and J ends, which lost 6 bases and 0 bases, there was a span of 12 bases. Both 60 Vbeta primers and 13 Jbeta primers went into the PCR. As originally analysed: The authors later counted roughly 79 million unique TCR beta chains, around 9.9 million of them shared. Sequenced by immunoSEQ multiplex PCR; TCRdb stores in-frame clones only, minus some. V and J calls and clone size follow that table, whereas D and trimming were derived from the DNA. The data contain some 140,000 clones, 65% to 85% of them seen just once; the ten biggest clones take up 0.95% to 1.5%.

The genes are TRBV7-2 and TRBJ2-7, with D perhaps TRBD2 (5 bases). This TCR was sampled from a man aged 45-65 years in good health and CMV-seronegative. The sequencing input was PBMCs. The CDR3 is CASSVEAASYEQYF. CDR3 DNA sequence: TGTGCCAGCAGTGTAGAAGCGGCCTCCTACGAGCAGTACTTC.